This T cell receptor (beta chain) emerged from a study of T cell changes during pregnancy in multiple sclerosis. Details on this clone: Distinct nucleotide sequences in the sample also encode this CDR3.

Trimming took 0 bases from V and 1 from J, leaving 6 bases between them. This CDR3 region has 14 residues. Per germline, CDR1 MNHEY and CDR2 SMNVEV (reference sequence). The table came from immunoSEQ multiplex PCR; TCRdb's copy has only in-frame clones and leaves some out. The table lists tens of thousands of clones, 86% of them singletons, with 10% to 15% in the top ten. The sample in question was CD8+ T cells from peripheral blood mononuclear cells, obtained in the first trimester of pregnancy. The TCR was taken from a female donor in good health, enrolled as a control in a pregnancy study. The V and J genes are TRBV27 and TRBJ1-1; D unclear. The CDR3 is CASSLSPGNTEAFF. The CDR3 DNA reads TGTGCCAGCAGTTTATCGCCAGGGAACACTGAAGCTTTCTTT.